The 5 T cell receptor beta chains below all came from one sample that was sequenced in a study of shared clonotypes between healthy human individuals (dated by TCRdb to the early 2020s). To prepare the library, the immunoSEQ multiplex PCR assay was applied. The clones in this table, taken by TCRdb from immuneACCESS, are in-frame only. Not every clone is retained; where verified, under half of the shortfall comes from an unresolved V gene, and the cause of the rest is unknown. The sample table holds approximately 480,000 clones, of which roughly 79% were seen once. The ten largest make up around 12% of the sample. Source material: PBMCs. The origin of the receptors is a middle-aged woman in good health. Some clones in this sample may be carry-over from other donors' samples.

The chain is built from TRBV19 and TRBJ2-3, with D unresolved. Germline V CDR1 and CDR2: LNHDA, SQIVND (reference sequence). CDR3 length: 15 residues. V lost 3 bases and J 0 bases, leaving 10 bases between the germline ends. The CDR3 reads CASSIMSVSTDTQYF. The DNA for the CDR3 is TGTGCCAGTAGTATTATGTCGGTGAGCACAGATACGCAGTATTTT.

The chain couples TRBV2 to TRBJ2-5; D may match TRBD1 or TRBD2 (5 bases each). The ends were cut back, 3 bases at V and 0 bases at J, with 14 bases in the middle. The CDR3 loop spans 16 amino acids. Germline V gene lookup returns CDR1 SNHLY and CDR2 FYNNEI. The CDR3 nucleotides are TGTGCCAGCAGTGAGTACAGGTGGGGGTACCAAGAGACCCAGTACTTC. It codes for CASSEYRWGYQETQYF.

The V gene is TRBV2, the J gene TRBJ1-2; TRBD1 might be the D (5 bases). The CDR3 spans 12 residues. The V and J ends lost 4 bases and 5 bases respectively, with 8 bases between them. CDR1 and CDR2 (germline): SNHLY, FYNNEI. The CDR3 loop is CASSGGLYGYTF. The CDR3 DNA sequence: TGTGCCAGCAGTGGGGGACTATATGGCTACACCTTC.

Only a few counts were recorded for this clone. The V call is TRBV7-9, the J call TRBJ1-2, with D tentatively TRBD1 (5 bases). The CDR3 runs 14 residues. Trimming took 5 bases from V and 7 from J, leaving 17 bases between them. Looked up from germline, CDR1 is SEHNR and CDR2 is FQNEAQ (reference sequence). The CDR3 nucleotides are TGTGCCAGCAGCCGAGGGGCAGCCTTTGGTGGCTACACCTTC. It specifies CASSRGAAFGGYTF.

This sequence joins TRBV29-1 and TRBJ2-1; 7 positions match TRBD2. Germline V gene lookup returns CDR1 SQVTM and CDR2 ANQGSEA. The CDR3 totals 13 residues. The V gene end was trimmed by 8 bases and the J gene end by 7 bases; junction bases not matched to a gene: 11. The CDR3 DNA is TGCAGCACCCCGGGTGCCGGGGGGAATGAGCAGTTCTTC. It translates to CSTPGAGGNEQFF.